This is a list of T cell receptor beta chains from one sample in a study of shared clonotypes between healthy human individuals. The repertoire was sequenced with immunoSEQ multiplex PCR; TCRdb's copy has only in-frame clones and lacks some. Counted here are 300,000 to 350,000 clones, around 79% occurring once; the ten biggest clones make up roughly 10%. Source material: memory CD4+ T cells sorted from blood. These receptors came from a man aged 25 to 40 in good health. CDR3s include the opening cysteine and the closing phenylalanine or tryptophan. Each record gives: J gene, D gene, clone size, V gene, CDR3 DNA, CDR3 protein. The D gene is left open where the match is weak. Clone size appears in some rows only: once, few, many, or a class for an expanded clone.

j_gene: TRBJ1-4; d_gene: TRBD1; abundance: NA; v_gene: TRBV5-1; CDR3nt: TGCGCCAGCAGCTCGCAGGGGGGGACAACTAATGAAAAACTGTTTTTT; CDR3aa: CASSSQGGTTNEKLFF
j_gene: TRBJ2-3; d_gene: NA; abundance: few; v_gene: TRBV6-1; CDR3nt: TGTGCCAGCAGTGAAGCGCTTTCAATAACGCAGTATTTT; CDR3aa: CASSEALSITQYF
j_gene: TRBJ2-7; d_gene: TRBD2; abundance: NA; v_gene: TRBV28; CDR3nt: TGTGCCAGCAGCCCCCCTAGCGGGAGGTCTCGGGAGCAGTACTTC; CDR3aa: CASSPPSGRSREQYF
j_gene: TRBJ2-1; d_gene: TRBD2; abundance: NA; v_gene: TRBV29-1; CDR3nt: TGCAGCGTTGAGATTTTTAGCGGGAGAGGCGGGTACAATGAGCAGTTCTTC; CDR3aa: CSVEIFSGRGGYNEQFF
j_gene: TRBJ2-3; d_gene: NA; abundance: NA; v_gene: TRBV2; CDR3nt: TGTGCCAGTGCTAGGGGGAGAAAAGGCACAGATACGCAGTATTTT; CDR3aa: CASARGRKGTDTQYF
j_gene: TRBJ2-2; d_gene: NA; abundance: NA; v_gene: TRBV18; CDR3nt: TGTGCCAGCTCACCGAGCCAGGTGAAGAACACCGGGGAGCTGTTTTTT; CDR3aa: CASSPSQVKNTGELFF
j_gene: TRBJ2-7; d_gene: NA; abundance: NA; v_gene: TRBV29-1; CDR3nt: TGCAGCGTTTCGACCATGACCTACGAGCAGTACTTC; CDR3aa: CSVSTMTYEQYF
j_gene: TRBJ2-4; d_gene: NA; abundance: NA; v_gene: TRBV19; CDR3nt: TGTGCCAGTAGTGCCGAGAATTTCGAAGACATTCAGTACTTC; CDR3aa: CASSAENFEDIQYF
j_gene: TRBJ2-2; d_gene: NA; abundance: many; v_gene: TRBV27; CDR3nt: TGTGCCAGCAGTCCGACACAGGGCACCGGGGAGCTGTTTTTT; CDR3aa: CASSPTQGTGELFF
j_gene: TRBJ1-1; d_gene: NA; abundance: NA; v_gene: TRBV7-8; CDR3nt: TGTGCCAGCAGCTTAAAATTTTTGGGCAACACTGAAGCTTTCTTT; CDR3aa: CASSLKFLGNTEAFF
j_gene: TRBJ2-2; d_gene: NA; abundance: NA; v_gene: TRBV27; CDR3nt: TGTGCCAGCAGTTTATCGACGGGGACTTTCGTCGGGGAGCTGTTTTTT; CDR3aa: CASSLSTGTFVGELFF
j_gene: TRBJ2-6; d_gene: NA; abundance: NA; v_gene: TRBV2; CDR3nt: TGTGCCAGCAGTGCGGAGGCTAGGGCCAACGTCCTGACTTTC; CDR3aa: CASSAEARANVLTF
j_gene: TRBJ1-1; d_gene: NA; abundance: NA; v_gene: TRBV18; CDR3nt: TGTGCCAGCTCACGACGTCAGAATGAAGCTTTCTTT; CDR3aa: CASSRRQNEAFF
j_gene: TRBJ1-1; d_gene: TRBD1; abundance: NA; v_gene: TRBV14; CDR3nt: TGTGCCAGCAGCCGAGATGGGACAGGGAGACCTGAAGCTTTCTTT; CDR3aa: CASSRDGTGRPEAFF
j_gene: TRBJ2-1; d_gene: TRBD1; abundance: NA; v_gene: TRBV7-8; CDR3nt: TGTGCCAGCGGACGGGACAGGTACAATGAGCAGTTCTTC; CDR3aa: CASGRDRYNEQFF
j_gene: TRBJ1-3; d_gene: NA; abundance: NA; v_gene: TRBV5-1; CDR3nt: TGCGCCAGCAGCTTGGGGAGAACCTCTGGAAACACCATATATTTT; CDR3aa: CASSLGRTSGNTIYF
j_gene: TRBJ2-5; d_gene: NA; abundance: NA; v_gene: TRBV5-4; CDR3nt: TGTGCCAGCAGCTTTGGTTGGGAAGAGACCCAGTACTTC; CDR3aa: CASSFGWEETQYF
j_gene: TRBJ2-5; d_gene: TRBD2; abundance: NA; v_gene: TRBV2; CDR3nt: TGTGCCTGCCGACCGTATACGGGGGGCCAAGAGACCCAGTACTTC; CDR3aa: CACRPYTGGQETQYF
j_gene: TRBJ2-7; d_gene: TRBD2; abundance: NA; v_gene: TRBV7-2; CDR3nt: TGTGCCAGCAGCCTCAGGGAGGTAACTAGCGGGACGAGCTCCTACGAGCAGTACTTC; CDR3aa: CASSLREVTSGTSSYEQYF
j_gene: TRBJ2-1; d_gene: NA; abundance: NA; v_gene: TRBV2; CDR3nt: TGTGCCAGCAGGTCTTCCCTAGGGGCGGAGTTCTTC; CDR3aa: CASRSSLGAEFF
j_gene: TRBJ2-1; d_gene: NA; abundance: once; v_gene: TRBV5-1; CDR3nt: TGCGCCAGCGGCGAGGGGGGCTCCAATGAGCAGTTCTTC; CDR3aa: CASGEGGSNEQFF
j_gene: TRBJ2-5; d_gene: TRBD1; abundance: NA; v_gene: TRBV25-1; CDR3nt: TGTGCCAGCCAGACAGGGGGGCAAGAGACCCAGTACTTC; CDR3aa: CASQTGGQETQYF
j_gene: TRBJ1-1; d_gene: TRBD1; abundance: NA; v_gene: TRBV4-3; CDR3nt: TGCGCCAGCAGCACCGGACAGGGGGCCTGGAACACTGAAGCTTTCTTT; CDR3aa: CASSTGQGAWNTEAFF
j_gene: TRBJ2-3; d_gene: TRBD2; abundance: NA; v_gene: TRBV19; CDR3nt: TGTGCCAGTAGTCTGTCTAGCGGGAGGGGAGATACGCAGTATTTT; CDR3aa: CASSLSSGRGDTQYF
j_gene: TRBJ2-3; d_gene: NA; abundance: NA; v_gene: TRBV18; CDR3nt: TGTGCCAGCTCACCGGGATGGAACTCAGGGGAAACAGATACGCAGTATTTT; CDR3aa: CASSPGWNSGETDTQYF